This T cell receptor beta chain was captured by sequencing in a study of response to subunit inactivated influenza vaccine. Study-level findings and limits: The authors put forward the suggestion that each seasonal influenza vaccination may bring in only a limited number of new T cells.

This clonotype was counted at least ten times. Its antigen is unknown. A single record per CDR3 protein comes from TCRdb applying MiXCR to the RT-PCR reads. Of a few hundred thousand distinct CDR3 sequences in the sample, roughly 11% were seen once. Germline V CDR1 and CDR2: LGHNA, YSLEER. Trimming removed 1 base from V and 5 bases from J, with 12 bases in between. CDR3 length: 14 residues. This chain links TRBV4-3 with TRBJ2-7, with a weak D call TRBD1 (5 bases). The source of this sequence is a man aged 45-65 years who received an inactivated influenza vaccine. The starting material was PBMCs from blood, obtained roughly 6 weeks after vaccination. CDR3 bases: TGCGCCAGCAGCCAAGGGGGCAGGTCCGACGAGCAGTACTTC. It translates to CASSQGGRSDEQYF.